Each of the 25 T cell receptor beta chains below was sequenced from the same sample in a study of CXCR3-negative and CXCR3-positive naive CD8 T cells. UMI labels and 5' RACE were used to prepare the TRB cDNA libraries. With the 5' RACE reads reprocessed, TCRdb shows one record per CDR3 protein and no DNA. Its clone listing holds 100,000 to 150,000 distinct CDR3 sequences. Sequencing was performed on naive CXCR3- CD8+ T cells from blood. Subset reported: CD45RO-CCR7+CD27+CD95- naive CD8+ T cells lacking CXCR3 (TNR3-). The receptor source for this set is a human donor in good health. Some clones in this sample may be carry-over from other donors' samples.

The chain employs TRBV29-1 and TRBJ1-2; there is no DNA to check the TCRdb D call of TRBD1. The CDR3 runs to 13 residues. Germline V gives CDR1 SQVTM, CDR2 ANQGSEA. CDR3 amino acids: CSVGTGGNYGYTF.

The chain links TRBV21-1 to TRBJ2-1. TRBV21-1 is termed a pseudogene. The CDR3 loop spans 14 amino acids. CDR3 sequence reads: CASSKEVNQTVQFF.

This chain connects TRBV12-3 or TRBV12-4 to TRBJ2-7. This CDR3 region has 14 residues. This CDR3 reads CASSLFLGGDEQYF.

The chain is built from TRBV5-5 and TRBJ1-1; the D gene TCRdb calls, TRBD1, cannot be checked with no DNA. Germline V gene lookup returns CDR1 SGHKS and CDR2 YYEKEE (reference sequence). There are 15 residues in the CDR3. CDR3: CASSPPTGADTEAFF.

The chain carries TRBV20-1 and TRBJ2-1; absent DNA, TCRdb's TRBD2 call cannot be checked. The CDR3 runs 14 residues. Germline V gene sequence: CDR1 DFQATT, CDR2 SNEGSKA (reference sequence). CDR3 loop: CSARAGPVGNEQFF.

CDR3 loop: CAGPEGAGETQYF. This sequence joins TRBV12-3 or TRBV12-4 and TRBJ2-5; TCRdb gives TRBD1 as the D gene, but with no DNA this cannot be confirmed. The CDR3 loop spans 13 amino acids.

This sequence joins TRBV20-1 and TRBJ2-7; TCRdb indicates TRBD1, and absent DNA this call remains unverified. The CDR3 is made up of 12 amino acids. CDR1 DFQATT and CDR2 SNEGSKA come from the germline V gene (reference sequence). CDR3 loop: CSAREPPLEQYF.

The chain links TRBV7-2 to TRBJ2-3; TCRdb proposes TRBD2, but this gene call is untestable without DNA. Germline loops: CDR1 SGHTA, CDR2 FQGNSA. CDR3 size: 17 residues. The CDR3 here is CASSFLLAGEGTDTQYF.

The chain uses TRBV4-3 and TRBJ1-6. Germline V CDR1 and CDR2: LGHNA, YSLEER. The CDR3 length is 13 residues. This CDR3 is CASSLDISQPLHF.

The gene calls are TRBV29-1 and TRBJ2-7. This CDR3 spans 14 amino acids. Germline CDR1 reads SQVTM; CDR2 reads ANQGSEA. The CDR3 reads CSVEGQPVSYEQYF.

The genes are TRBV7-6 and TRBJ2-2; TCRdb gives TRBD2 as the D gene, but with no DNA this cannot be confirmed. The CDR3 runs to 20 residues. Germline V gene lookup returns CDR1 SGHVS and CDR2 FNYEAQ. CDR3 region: CASSSGLAGVLVANTGELFF. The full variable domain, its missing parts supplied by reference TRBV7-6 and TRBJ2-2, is GAGVSQSPRYKVTKRGQDVALRCDPISGHVSLYWYRQALGQGPEFLTYFNYEAQQDKSGLPNDRFSAERPEGSISTLTIQRTEQRDSAMYRCASSSGLAGVLVANTGELFFGEGSRLTVL.

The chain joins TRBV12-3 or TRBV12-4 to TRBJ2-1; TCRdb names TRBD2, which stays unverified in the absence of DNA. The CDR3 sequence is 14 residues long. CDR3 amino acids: CASSLSRGYNEQFF.

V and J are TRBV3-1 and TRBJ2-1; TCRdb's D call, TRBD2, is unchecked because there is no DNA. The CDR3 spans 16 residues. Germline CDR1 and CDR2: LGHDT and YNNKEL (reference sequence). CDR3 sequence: CASKSTSGITYNEQFF.

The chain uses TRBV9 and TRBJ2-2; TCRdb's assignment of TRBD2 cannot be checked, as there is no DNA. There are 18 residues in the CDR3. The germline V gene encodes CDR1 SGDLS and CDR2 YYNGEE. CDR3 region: CASSVEEGAGGPHGELFF.

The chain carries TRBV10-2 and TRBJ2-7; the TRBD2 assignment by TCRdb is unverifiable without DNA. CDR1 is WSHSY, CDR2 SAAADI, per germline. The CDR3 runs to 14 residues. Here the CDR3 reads CASSEGLAFYEQYF.

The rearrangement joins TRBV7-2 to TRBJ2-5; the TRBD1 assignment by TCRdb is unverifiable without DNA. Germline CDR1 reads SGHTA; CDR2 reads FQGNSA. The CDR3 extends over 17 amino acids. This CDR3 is CASSLEIWQGGQETQYF.

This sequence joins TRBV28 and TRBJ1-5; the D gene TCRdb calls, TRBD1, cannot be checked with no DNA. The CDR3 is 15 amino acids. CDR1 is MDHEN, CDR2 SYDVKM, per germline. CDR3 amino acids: CASSFPILGNQPQHF.

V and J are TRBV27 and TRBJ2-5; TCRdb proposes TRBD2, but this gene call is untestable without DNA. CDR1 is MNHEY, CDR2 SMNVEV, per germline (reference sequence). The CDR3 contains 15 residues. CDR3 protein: CASRPLAATEETQYF.

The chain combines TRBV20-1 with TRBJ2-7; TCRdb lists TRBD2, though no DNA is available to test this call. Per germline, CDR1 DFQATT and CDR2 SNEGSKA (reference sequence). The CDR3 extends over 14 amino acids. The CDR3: CSVPPSGRLEELYF.

CDR3 sequence reads: CASSWGLAKNTGELFF. This chain uses TRBV5-1 with TRBJ2-2; TCRdb indicates TRBD2, and absent DNA this call remains unverified. The CDR3 extends over 16 amino acids. Germline CDR1 reads SGHRS; CDR2 reads YFSETQ.

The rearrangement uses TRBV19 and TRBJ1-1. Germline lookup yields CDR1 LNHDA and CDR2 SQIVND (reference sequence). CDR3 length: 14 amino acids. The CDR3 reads CASSLGKGNTEAFF.

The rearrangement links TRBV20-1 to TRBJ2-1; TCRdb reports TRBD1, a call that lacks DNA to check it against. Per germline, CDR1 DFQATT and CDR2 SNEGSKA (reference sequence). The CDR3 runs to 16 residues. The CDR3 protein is CSARDQRGVVSDEQFF.

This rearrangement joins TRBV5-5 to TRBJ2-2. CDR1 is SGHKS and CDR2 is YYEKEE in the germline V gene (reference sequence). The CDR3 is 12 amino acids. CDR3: CASSSSPGELFF.

CDR3 amino acids: CASSSSSGGYNEQFF. The V and J genes are TRBV6-6 and TRBJ2-1; TCRdb lists TRBD1, though no DNA is available to test this call. CDR1 and CDR2 (germline): MNHNY, SVGAGI (reference sequence). The CDR3 totals 15 residues.

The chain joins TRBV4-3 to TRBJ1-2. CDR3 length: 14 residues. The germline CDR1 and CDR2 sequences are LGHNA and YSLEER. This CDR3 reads CASSQDLAAYGYTF.